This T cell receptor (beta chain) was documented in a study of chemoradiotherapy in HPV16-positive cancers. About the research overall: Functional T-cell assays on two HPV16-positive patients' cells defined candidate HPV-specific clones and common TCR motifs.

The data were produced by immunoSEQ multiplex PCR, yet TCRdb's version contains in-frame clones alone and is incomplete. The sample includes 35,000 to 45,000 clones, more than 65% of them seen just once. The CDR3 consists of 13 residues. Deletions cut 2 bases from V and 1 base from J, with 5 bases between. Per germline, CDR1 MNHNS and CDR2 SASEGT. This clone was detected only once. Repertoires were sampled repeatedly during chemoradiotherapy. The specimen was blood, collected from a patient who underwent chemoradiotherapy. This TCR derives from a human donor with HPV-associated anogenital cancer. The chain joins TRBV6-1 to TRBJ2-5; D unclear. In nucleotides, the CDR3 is TGTGCCAGCAGTGAATACAGCCAAGAGACCCAGTACTTC. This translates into CASSEYSQETQYF.